This T cell receptor (beta chain) came from a study of Graves' ophthalmopathy and Graves' hyperthyroidism. Study-level results: Sensitivity of roughly 88% and specificity of roughly 80% were achieved when a 13-signature model separated ophthalmopathy from stable hyperthyroidism.

For repertoire sequencing, the TCR beta CDR3 regions were amplified from RNA transcripts. HTBI-primed RT-PCR formed the first round, and a multiplex PCR formed the second. One entry per CDR3 protein, called by TCRdb with MiXCR from the multiplex PCR reads. Here the sample spans 580,000 or so distinct CDR3 sequences, 39% being singletons. As for this clonotype: Its antigen is undetermined.

The germline CDR1 and CDR2 sequences are SQVTM and ANQGSEA. The length of the CDR3 is 13 residues. V gene TRBV29-1 combines with J gene TRBJ2-7, with 8 bases aligning to TRBD2. The J call is in doubt because the DNA end fits TRBJ2-1 better. The clonotype originates from an adult man with Graves' hyperthyroidism. Material: peripheral blood or thyroid tissue (not recorded which). The CDR3 DNA follows: TGCAGCGTTGTCTCCGGGGGGGGGGATGAGCAGTTCTTC. Its protein is CSVVSGGGDEQFF.